This is a list of T cell receptor beta chains from one sample in a study of cytomegalovirus exposure and HLA in healthy donors. The repertoire was sequenced with immunoSEQ multiplex PCR; TCRdb's copy has only in-frame clones and lacks some. This table has roughly 130,000 clones, 75% to 90% appearing once. Sequenced input: PBMCs. The source of these receptors is a man younger than 40 in good health and CMV-seronegative. The conserved cysteine and the conserved F or W are not part of the CDR3 here.

TRBV29-1,SGSSGGSGELF
TRBV28,ASSPSIRSEKLF
TRBV5-1,ASSPSSGHGTDTQY
TRBV4-3,ASSQDQGASYEQY
TRBV9,ASSVGTSGGLTDTQY
TRBV14,ASSQDYSTGPPSYGYT
TRBV5-1,ASSAEGGGTQY
TRBV5-1,ASSLGSGNTEAF
TRBV27,ASSLGSGSQPQH
TRBV6-5,ASSYPVGTGTYEQY
TRBV7-8,ASSPQGQGDQPQH
TRBV28,ASSLGGRAGANVLT
TRBV28,ASSFGRLGVDSPLH
TRBV11-2,ASSLVQGRGAR
TRBV5-1,ASSPDGLYVDGYT
TRBV2,ASREGFAGANVLT
TRBV5-4,ASRLGYRDRVTPNTEAF
TRBV7-2,ASSQGARNTIY
TRBV27,ASRKGRSYNEQF
TRBV9,ASSVGEETQY
TRBV28,ASRSLGGTYEQY
TRBV11-2,ASSPTKDRRNTDTQY
TRBV2,ASSETRQLNTEAF
TRBV15,ATRRRVPTTEAF
TRBV7-9,ASSFPLAQADNEQF
TRBV18,ASSPRKRDEQF
TRBV7-9,ASSFPGQGAAETQY
TRBV2,ASSEGPGIAKNIQY
TRBV19,ASSVVPGGRGYT
TRBV2,ASYLGPIAEQY
TRBV4-2,ASSQSLTVRELF
TRBV28,ASNGRPNTGELF
TRBV28,ASSRGGGRPNEKLF
TRBV5-1,ASSLAAGAPYEQY
TRBV2,ATQGLAGSEQY
TRBV27,ASSQDPNSGANGLT
TRBV4-3,ASSRWTSGGAEDNEQF
TRBV5-1,ASSATEHYGYT
TRBV5-1,ASLGTSGVTDTQY
TRBV5-6,ASSFRDNEKLF